The clone carrying this TCR beta chain came up once. Its antigen remains unidentified. V was trimmed by 6 bases and J by 1 base, leaving 12 bases between them. This CDR3 comprises 15 residues. CDR1 LNHDA and CDR2 SQIVND come from the germline V gene (reference sequence). The primer mix had 52 TRBV and 13 TRBJ primers. Produced via immunoSEQ multiplex PCR; TCRdb's table is partial and in-frame only. The table has 3,000 to 3,500 clones, 90% to 95% seen once. This entry is derived from a study of regulatory T cells. Two CD3G-deficient patients had more severe autoimmunity; all had some. General study findings and limits: Regulatory T-cell repertoire restriction differed between patients, peaking in the two most autoimmune. Compared with autologous conventional CD4+ cells and control regulatory cells, CD3G-deficient regulatory T cells showed reduced diversity.

V gene TRBV19 combines with J gene TRBJ2-2, with D possibly matching TRBD1 (6 bases). Material: CD4+ Tregs sorted from blood. This TCR came from a person in their late teens or twenties with CD3G deficiency. Here the CDR3 reads CASSTGTRNTGELFF. The DNA of the CDR3 is TGTGCCAGTAGCACCGGGACACGGAACACCGGGGAGCTGTTTTTT. Looking up the rest from reference TRBV19 and TRBJ2-2 gives the full variable domain: DGGITQSPKYLFRKEGQNVTLSCEQNLNHDAMYWYRQDPGQGLRLIYYSQIVNDFQKGDIAEGYSVSREKKESFPLTVTSAQKNPTAFYLCASSTGTRNTGELFFGEGSRLTVL.